The following is a T cell receptor (beta chain) sequence with its context. The data were obtained in a study of blood T cell repertoires in COVID-19. Study-level information: COVID-19 samples collected from the United States, Italy and Spain covered acute and convalescent phases. PBMCs, B-cell-depleted T cells, or T cells were the source of the cDNA or gDNA that made up the material.

Methods used by the authors: For nucleated cells, counts were estimated from reference gene primer amplification. Clones were sequenced by immunoSEQ multiplex PCR, and TCRdb holds only the in-frame ones, with some missing. That table supplies the V and J calls and clone size; D and trimming were determined from the DNA. The data contain 130,000 to 150,000 clones, 80% to 85% of them seen just once; the ten biggest clones take up 35% to 40%. Trimming left V 4 bases short and J 6 bases short, with 19 bases between. The CDR3 is 16 amino acids. CDR1 and CDR2 from the germline V gene are MDHEN and SYDVKM. The sample was peripheral blood. This chain uses TRBV28 with TRBJ1-5, with D tentatively TRBD1 (5 bases). This TCR came from a human donor in a cohort sampled during active COVID-19. Here the CDR3 reads CASSSLRFSGGQPQHF. In DNA, the CDR3 is TGTGCCAGCAGTTCCCTTAGGTTCTCGGGGGGTCAGCCCCAGCATTTT.